This T cell receptor beta chain comes out of a study of cytotoxic CD8 clonotypes in ibrutinib-treated CLL. Study background: Sample averages reached hundreds of thousands of productive templates and 85,000 to 100,000 productive rearrangements.

Findings and caveats of the study: Increased clonality at ibrutinib response gave way to a return toward baseline at progression. Starting clonality was above that of age-matched healthy donors and tracked circulating CD8+ T-cell counts.

Profiling relied on immunoSEQ multiplex PCR, and the TCRdb table lists in-frame clones only, not all of them. The repertoire holds around 76,000 clones, with approximately 82% as singletons. The count of this clone is one. No antigen is known for it. Germline loops: CDR1 SGHDT, CDR2 YYEEEE. The V segment lost 4 bases and the J segment 2 bases; nucleotides outside the gene matches: 2. This CDR3 is built from 15 residues. The sample consisted of PBMCs, taken after 24 months of ibrutinib treatment. This clonotype originated in a human donor with chronic lymphocytic leukemia. The chain joins TRBV5-6 to TRBJ1-3; 11 bases line up with TRBD1. The CDR3 sequence: CASSPGQGAGNTIYF. The CDR3 DNA is TGTGCCAGCAGCCCGGGACAGGGGGCTGGAAACACCATATATTTT.